This record covers a single T cell receptor beta chain. Its cognate antigen is unknown. The method was immunoSEQ multiplex PCR; TCRdb's version includes in-frame clones alone and lacks a portion of them. The sample carries about 120,000 clones, about 90% recorded once. This specimen belongs to a study of T cell responses to AZD1222 COVID-19 vaccine. In the study overall: Investigators merged groups given second doses at roughly 4 or roughly 12 weeks.

Unmatched junction bases numbered 15, after V lost 6 bases and J lost 4 bases. Germline V lookup: CDR1 SQVTM, CDR2 ANQGSEA. The CDR3 spans 16 residues. Whole-study results and caveats: Vaccine-associated CD4 TCRs spanned spike, dominant at 160-218 and 743-854.

V and J are TRBV29-1 and TRBJ1-1; 9 bases are shared with TRBD1. The input for sequencing was peripheral blood, taken on day 0 of AZD1222 vaccination. This TCR came from an adult in good health. The CDR3 sequence: CSVRRDREVLGTEAFF. The CDR3 bases are TGCAGCGTCCGACGGGACAGGGAAGTGTTGGGCACTGAAGCTTTCTTT.